Below, 15 T cell receptor beta chains from the same sample are listed, as sequenced in a study of Ad26.COV2.S vaccination and SARS-CoV-2 variants. Method: immunoSEQ multiplex PCR; TCRdb's copy keeps in-frame clones and lacks some. The sample holds approximately 140,000 clones, 70% to 90% seen once. The sequencing here drew on peripheral blood, taken after recovery from COVID-19. The receptors originated from a human donor who had recovered from COVID-19.

The chain joins TRBV7-2 to TRBJ2-2; no clear D. Trimming stripped 5 bases from V and 6 bases from J, with 13 bases between. The CDR3 is 14 residues long. The germline gives CDR1 SGHTA, CDR2 FQGNSA. This chain's CDR3 is CASSPLVSPGELFF. CDR3 nucleotides: TGTGCCAGCAGCCCTCTAGTTTCTCCCGGGGAGCTGTTTTTT.

The chain couples TRBV7-9 to TRBJ2-6; D is possibly TRBD1 (5 bases). V was pared by 6 bases and J by 0 bases, with 12 bases between. From germline, CDR1 is SEHNR and CDR2 FQNEAQ (reference sequence). This CDR3 has 16 residues. The CDR3 is CASSPDRVSGANVLTF. CDR3 in DNA: TGTGCCAGCAGTCCCGACAGAGTCTCTGGGGCCAACGTCCTGACTTTC.

The V call is TRBV29-1, the J call TRBJ2-5; weak D call: TRBD1 (6 bases). The CDR3 runs to 14 residues. Germline V gives CDR1 SQVTM, CDR2 ANQGSEA. Trimming shortened V by 4 bases and J by 4 bases, and 16 bases separated the two germline ends. DNA of the CDR3: TGCAGCGTTGGGGCGCAGGGGAGCGGAGAGACCCAGTACTTC. It encodes CSVGAQGSGETQYF.

This chain joins TRBV27 and TRBJ1-4, with D tentatively TRBD1 (5 bases). Trimming took 4 bases from V and 2 from J, leaving 14 bases between them. The germline CDR1 and CDR2 sequences are MNHEY and SMNVEV (reference sequence). The CDR3 is 16 amino acids. DNA of the CDR3: TGTGCCAGCAGTTCGGGGGGTAGGACGACTAATGAAAAACTGTTTTTT. This gives the protein CASSSGGRTTNEKLFF.

This chain connects TRBV3-1 (or the pseudogene TRBV3-2) to TRBJ1-1; the D is unclear. This CDR3 has 11 residues. The germline CDR1 and CDR2 sequences are LGHDT and YNNKEL (reference sequence). The V end was cut by 5 bases, the J end by 6 bases, with 7 bases between. The CDR3 DNA follows: TGTGCCAGCAGCTCGAGCTCTGAAGCTTTCTTT. It encodes CASSSSSEAFF.

The chain has TRBV5-1 and TRBJ2-3; 8 nucleotides agree with TRBD2. The germline gives CDR1 SGHRS, CDR2 YFSETQ. The CDR3 consists of 15 residues. V trimming: 2 bases; J trimming: 2 bases; junction bases outside the gene matches: 4. CDR3 residues: CASSLSGGSTDTQYF. In DNA, the CDR3 is TGCGCCAGCAGCTTAAGCGGGGGATCCACAGATACGCAGTATTTT.

For the CDR3, the DNA is TGTGCCAGCAGTACCCGGGCGCACAATGAGCAGTTCTTC. It is translated as CASSTRAHNEQFF. This chain uses TRBV27 with TRBJ2-1, with D unclear. The CDR3 runs 13 residues. The V and J ends lost 5 bases and 5 bases respectively, with 10 bases between them. Germline V gene sequence: CDR1 MNHEY, CDR2 SMNVEV (reference sequence).

The chain is built from TRBV2 and TRBJ1-2, with D unclear. CDR1 and CDR2 (germline): SNHLY, FYNNEI. The V end lost 4 bases, the J end lost 9 bases, and 18 bases lay between the germline ends. The CDR3 totals 14 residues. CDR3 DNA sequence: TGTGCCAGCAGTGGCACAGCCGACTTTGGGAGCTACACCTTC. This translates into CASSGTADFGSYTF.

The V and J genes are TRBV28 and TRBJ1-2; D might be TRBD1 (6 bases). The germline V gene encodes CDR1 MDHEN and CDR2 SYDVKM. There are 15 residues in the CDR3. The V gene lost 6 bases and the J gene lost 1 base, with 15 bases spanning the gap. This chain's CDR3 is CASRAPQGHNYGYTF. The CDR3, as DNA: TGTGCCAGCAGGGCACCTCAGGGACATAACTATGGCTACACCTTC.

This chain links TRBV5-4 with TRBJ2-2; D ambiguous. Deletions cut 0 bases from V and 2 bases from J, with 8 bases between. Germline lookup yields CDR1 SGHNT and CDR2 YYREEE (reference sequence). The CDR3 is 15 amino acids. CDR3 region: CASSLDLPNTGELFF. DNA for the CDR3: TGTGCCAGCAGCTTGGATCTGCCTAACACCGGGGAGCTGTTTTTT.

The genes are TRBV7-2 and TRBJ2-2; 7 nucleotides align to TRBD1. The CDR3 length is 16 residues. The junction had 8 bases not matched to a gene; V was cut back by 6 bases and J by 1 base. The V gene's germline CDR1 is SGHTA and CDR2 FQGNSA. The CDR3 protein is CASRGRGGQNTGELFF. For the CDR3, the DNA is TGTGCCAGCAGGGGACGAGGGGGCCAGAACACCGGGGAGCTGTTTTTT.

This sequence joins TRBV7-2 and TRBJ1-5, with D tentatively TRBD1 (5 bases). There are 15 residues in the CDR3. Germline-derived CDR1 and CDR2 are SGHTA and FQGNSA. The V and J ends lost 4 bases and 1 base respectively, with 11 bases between them. The CDR3, as DNA: TGTGCCAGCAGCTCACGGGACGGGAGCAATCAGCCCCAGCATTTT. Translation: CASSSRDGSNQPQHF.

The rearrangement uses TRBV5-1 and TRBJ1-1; 7 nucleotides match TRBD1. CDR3 length equals 13 residues. J lost 5 bases, V lost 7 bases, and 8 bases had no gene match. Germline CDR1 and CDR2: SGHRS and YFSETQ. CDR3 nucleotides: TGCGCCAGCCACGACAGGGAGAGGACTGAAGCTTTCTTT. Protein: CASHDRERTEAFF. Full variable domain (missing parts from reference TRBV5-1 and TRBJ1-1): KAGVTQTPRYLIKTRGQQVTLSCSPISGHRSVSWYQQTPGQGLQFLFEYFSETQRNKGNFPGRFSGRQFSNSRSEMNVSTLELGDSALYLCASHDRERTEAFFGQGTRLTVV.

The chain recombines TRBV2 with TRBJ1-2; TRBD1 agrees at 12 bases. The CDR3 length is 17 residues. V lost 5 bases, J lost 1 base, and 8 bases stayed unmatched. CDR1 and CDR2 from the germline V gene are SNHLY and FYNNEI. Written as DNA, the CDR3 is TGTGCCAGCAGTCCGGGACAGGGGGCTGGGTATAACTATGGCTACACCTTC. Amino acids: CASSPGQGAGYNYGYTF. Filled out from reference TRBV2 and TRBJ1-2, the complete variable domain reads EPEVTQTPSHQVTQMGQEVILRCVPISNHLYFYWYRQILGQKVEFLVSFYNNEISEKSEIFDDQFSVERPDGSNFTLKIRSTKLEDSAMYFCASSPGQGAGYNYGYTFGSGTRLTVV.

V usage is TRBV3-1 (or the pseudogene TRBV3-2) and J usage is TRBJ1-2; D is ambiguous. This CDR3 comprises 13 residues. Trimming cost V 4 bases and J 7 bases, with 13 bases left between them. Germline CDR1 reads LGHDT; CDR2 reads YNNKEL (reference sequence). The CDR3 sequence: CASSPLGASGYTF. The CDR3, as DNA: TGTGCCAGCAGCCCTCTGGGAGCGTCTGGCTACACCTTC.